The text below deals with one T cell receptor beta chain. V was trimmed by 2 bases and J by 2 bases, leaving 6 bases between them. This CDR3 is 14 amino acids long. The germline V gene encodes CDR1 WNHNN and CDR2 SYGVQD (reference sequence). This record comes from a study of T cells in narcolepsy. Profiled with immunoSEQ multiplex PCR; TCRdb holds only in-frame clones, not every one. This table holds roughly 30,000 clones, roughly 77% found once. The rearrangement uses TRBV10-1 and TRBJ2-2, with D uncertain. The receptor was isolated from a human donor in good health. The sequencing input was memory (CD45RA-) CD4+ T cells from blood. Here the CDR3 reads CASSEQLNTGELFF. The CDR3 nucleotides are TGCGCCAGCAGTGAGCAGTTAAACACCGGGGAGCTGTTTTTT.